The 23 T cell receptor beta chains reported below all come from one sample, sequenced in a study of control samples from healthy donors and cancer patients. Clones were sequenced by immunoSEQ multiplex PCR, and TCRdb holds only the in-frame ones, with some missing. The sample carries 95,000 to 120,000 clones, almost 85% recorded once. Sequenced: blood. The receptors here all came from a man aged 18 to 30 in good health.

The V gene is TRBV19, the J gene TRBJ1-1, with D maybe TRBD1 (5 bases). The ends were cut back, 3 bases at V and 6 bases at J, with 14 bases in the middle. The germline V gene encodes CDR1 LNHDA and CDR2 SQIVND (reference sequence). CDR3 length: 14 amino acids. The CDR3 loop reads CASSIGDPSPEAFF. The CDR3 DNA reads TGTGCCAGTAGTATCGGGGACCCCAGCCCTGAAGCTTTCTTT. The variable domain in full, with the rest retrieved from reference TRBV19 and TRBJ1-1, is DGGITQSPKYLFRKEGQNVTLSCEQNLNHDAMYWYRQDPGQGLRLIYYSQIVNDFQKGDIAEGYSVSREKKESFPLTVTSAQKNPTAFYLCASSIGDPSPEAFFGQGTRLTVV.

V gene TRBV4-3 combines with J gene TRBJ2-7; 8 bases align to TRBD1. Losses at the gene ends were 3 bases for V and 7 bases for J; bases not matched to a gene: 8. This CDR3 spans 14 amino acids. In germline, CDR1 is LGHNA, CDR2 YSLEER. The CDR3 reads CASSHTDRAKEQYF. CDR3 DNA sequence: TGCGCCAGCAGCCATACGGACAGGGCCAAGGAGCAGTACTTC.

This clone was picked up a small number of times. V usage is TRBV29-1 and J usage is TRBJ2-3, with D hard to call. This CDR3 contains 11 residues. V was trimmed by 5 bases and J by 6 bases, leaving 9 bases between them. Germline V gene lookup returns CDR1 SQVTM and CDR2 ANQGSEA. The CDR3 coding sequence is TGCAGCGTTCCCCGGGCGGATACGCAGTATTTT. Its translation is CSVPRADTQYF.

The rearrangement links TRBV10-3 to TRBJ2-3; D is tentatively TRBD1 or TRBD2 (5 bases each). The CDR3 has 14 amino acids. Germline CDR1 ENHRY, CDR2 SYGVKD. V dropped 4 bases and J dropped 4 bases, with 12 bases sitting between them. CDR3 sequence (DNA): TGTGCCATCAGTGGAGGGGTTGGGGCAGATACGCAGTATTTT. Amino acid sequence: CAISGGVGADTQYF.

V usage is TRBV25-1 and J usage is TRBJ1-1; a weak D match, TRBD1 (5 bases). Germline V gene sequence: CDR1 MGHDK, CDR2 SYGVNS. The CDR3 length is 12 residues. The germline V and J ends were trimmed by 7 bases and 7 bases, with 13 bases remaining between them. CDR3 bases: TGTGCCAGCACGGGGGACGGAGGTGAAGCTTTCTTT. It is translated as CASTGDGGEAFF.

This clone has just one count. The chain is built from TRBV6-6 and TRBJ2-5; D might be TRBD1 (6 bases). V was shortened by 6 bases and J by 5 bases, with 19 bases between the two germline ends. The germline V gene encodes CDR1 MNHNY and CDR2 SVGAGI (reference sequence). This CDR3 has 15 amino acids. In DNA, the CDR3 is TGTGCCAGCAGACAGGGAGCGACCCTAGTGGAGACCCAGTACTTC. This codes for CASRQGATLVETQYF.

In its sample, this clone was seen once. The rearrangement links TRBV10-3 to TRBJ2-2, with 14 bases fitting TRBD2. Trimming removed 3 bases from V and 5 bases from J; junction bases left unmatched: 5. CDR3 length: 17 amino acids. Germline CDR1 reads ENHRY; CDR2 reads SYGVKD. This chain's CDR3 is CAISDRTSGGPTGELFF. For the CDR3, the DNA is TGTGCCATCAGTGACCGGACTAGCGGGGGGCCGACCGGGGAGCTGTTTTTT.

The chain joins TRBV5-1 to TRBJ2-2; 10 bases fit TRBD2. With 3 bases clipped from V and 4 bases from J, the junction kept 21 bases outside the gene matches. The germline V gene encodes CDR1 SGHRS and CDR2 YFSETQ. This CDR3 is built from 21 residues. The CDR3 protein is CASSYLFRTSGETPGTGELFF. As DNA, the CDR3 is TGCGCCAGCAGCTACCTTTTTCGGACTAGCGGCGAAACGCCGGGCACCGGGGAGCTGTTTTTT.

The chain combines TRBV7-2 with TRBJ2-7; D is possibly TRBD2 (5 bases). This CDR3 contains 14 residues. Germline V lookup: CDR1 SGHTA, CDR2 FQGNSA. Trimming pared 4 bases from V and 2 bases from J, leaving 12 bases between. The CDR3 protein is CASSSQGLTYEQYF. As DNA, the CDR3 is TGTGCCAGCAGCTCACAAGGACTCACCTACGAGCAGTACTTC.

V usage is TRBV3-1 (or the pseudogene TRBV3-2) and J usage is TRBJ2-5; TRBD2 agrees at 16 bases. V shed 0 bases, J shed 4 bases, and the junction held 11 bases outside the gene matches. The CDR3 contains 20 residues. Germline CDR1 LGHDT, CDR2 YNNKEL (reference sequence). Here the CDR3 DNA reads TGTGCCAGCAGCCAAGAGGAGGTTGGGACTAGCGGGGGGGCTCCAGAGACCCAGTACTTC. It yields the protein CASSQEEVGTSGGAPETQYF.

CDR3 loop: CASSLTYGQGTEKLFF. The DNA of the CDR3 is TGTGCCAGCAGCTTGACTTACGGGCAGGGGACCGAAAAACTGTTTTTT. The chain couples TRBV5-6 to TRBJ1-4; TRBD1 might be the D (6 bases). This CDR3 is built from 16 residues. V was pared by 1 base and J by 8 bases, with 18 bases between. Germline CDR1 and CDR2: SGHDT and YYEEEE. The complete variable domain, with remaining parts taken from reference TRBV5-6 and TRBJ1-4, reads DAGVTQSPTHLIKTRGQQVTLRCSPKSGHDTVSWYQQALGQGPQFIFQYYEEEERQRGNFPDRFSGHQFPNYSSELNVNALLLGDSALYLCASSLTYGQGTEKLFFGSGTQLSVL.

The chain couples TRBV9 to TRBJ1-1, with D possibly being TRBD1 (5 bases). CDR1 SGDLS and CDR2 YYNGEE come from the germline V gene. This CDR3 region has 15 residues. V was shortened by 0 bases and J by 1 base, with 10 bases between the two germline ends. Here the CDR3 reads CASSVGGSPNTEAFF. CDR3 nucleotides: TGTGCCAGCAGCGTAGGGGGCAGTCCGAACACTGAAGCTTTCTTT.

The gene calls are TRBV28 and TRBJ1-6; D possibly corresponds to TRBD1 (5 bases). V was trimmed by 10 bases and J by 6 bases, leaving 13 bases between them. This CDR3 region has 13 residues. The germline gives CDR1 MDHEN, CDR2 SYDVKM. The CDR3: CAISGGGNSPLHF. Here the CDR3 DNA reads TGTGCCATTTCGGGCGGGGGTAATTCACCCCTCCACTTT.

The chain has TRBV7-9 and TRBJ2-7; D tentatively reads TRBD1 or TRBD2 (5 bases each). The CDR3 contains 16 residues. V was shortened by 1 base and J by 6 bases, with 19 bases between the two germline ends. Germline V gene lookup returns CDR1 SEHNR and CDR2 FQNEAQ (reference sequence). The CDR3 nucleotides read TGTGCCAGCAGCTTAGGAGGCAGGGAGTTCTCTTTCGAGCAGTACGTC. Its protein is CASSLGGREFSFEQYV.

This clone appeared a few times. This rearrangement joins TRBV5-1 to TRBJ1-2; 7 bases line up with TRBD1. Germline V gene lookup returns CDR1 SGHRS and CDR2 YFSETQ. CDR3 length: 16 residues. J lost 4 bases, V lost 5 bases, and 14 bases had no gene match. The CDR3 nucleotides are TGCGCCAGCAGAATTAATGCCGGGGGACAGTCCTATGGCTACACCTTC. Its protein is CASRINAGGQSYGYTF.

This chain uses TRBV5-1 with TRBJ2-2; possibly TRBD2 for D (5 bases). The CDR3 length is 15 residues. CDR1 SGHRS and CDR2 YFSETQ come from the germline V gene. V was trimmed by 5 bases and J by 2 bases, leaving 13 bases between them. In DNA, the CDR3 is TGCGCCAGCAGTCCGGGCCGGACTAACACCGGGGAGCTGTTTTTT. This encodes CASSPGRTNTGELFF.

The chain employs TRBV5-6 and TRBJ1-5; the match to TRBD1 covers 8 bases. The CDR3 runs to 14 residues. Germline CDR1 SGHDT, CDR2 YYEEEE. The J segment lost 6 bases and the V segment lost 2 bases, leaving 4 bases of the junction unmatched. CDR3 region: CASSLGQGIQPQHF. As DNA, the CDR3 is TGTGCCAGCAGCTTAGGACAGGGTATTCAGCCCCAGCATTTT. The whole variable domain, filled in from reference TRBV5-6 and TRBJ1-5, reads DAGVTQSPTHLIKTRGQQVTLRCSPKSGHDTVSWYQQALGQGPQFIFQYYEEEERQRGNFPDRFSGHQFPNYSSELNVNALLLGDSALYLCASSLGQGIQPQHFGDGTRLSIL.

The chain has TRBV5-1 and TRBJ2-1; possibly TRBD1 or TRBD2 for D (6 bases each). The CDR3 length is 14 residues. CDR1 SGHRS and CDR2 YFSETQ come from the germline V gene. V lost 4 bases and J 7 bases, leaving 15 bases between the germline ends. CDR3 sequence reads: CASSPGDSRNEQFF. CDR3 coding DNA: TGCGCCAGCAGCCCAGGGGACTCTAGGAATGAGCAGTTCTTC. The entire variable domain, with the rest obtained from reference TRBV5-1 and TRBJ2-1, is as follows: KAGVTQTPRYLIKTRGQQVTLSCSPISGHRSVSWYQQTPGQGLQFLFEYFSETQRNKGNFPGRFSGRQFSNSRSEMNVSTLELGDSALYLCASSPGDSRNEQFFGPGTRLTVL.

V is TRBV6-2 or TRBV6-3 and J is TRBJ1-6; weak D call: TRBD1 (5 bases). CDR3 length: 15 amino acids. Germline V CDR1 and CDR2: MNHEY, SVGEGT. Deletions cut 3 bases from V and 3 bases from J, with 9 bases between. Here the CDR3 DNA reads TGTGCCAGCAGTTATCGGGGGAACTATAATTCACCCCTCCACTTT. Translating gives CASSYRGNYNSPLHF.

This sequence joins TRBV7-2 and TRBJ2-7; D remains unclear. This CDR3 is built from 11 residues. V gave up 5 bases and J gave up 0 bases, with 2 bases separating them. Germline V gives CDR1 SGHTA, CDR2 FQGNSA. This CDR3 reads CASSASYEQYF. CDR3 in DNA: TGTGCCAGCAGCGCCTCCTACGAGCAGTACTTC.

The chain recombines TRBV6-2 or TRBV6-3 with TRBJ2-1; 9 bases align to TRBD1. V lost 6 bases, J lost 4 bases, and 7 bases stayed unmatched. The length of the CDR3 is 15 residues. The germline V gene has CDR1 MNHEY and CDR2 SVGEGT. The CDR3 DNA reads as TGTGCCAGCAGCTGGGGACAGGGATTTTACAATGAGCAGTTCTTC. As protein: CASSWGQGFYNEQFF.

V usage is TRBV5-4 and J usage is TRBJ1-1, with D possibly TRBD1 on 6 matching bases. The germline V gene encodes CDR1 SGHNT and CDR2 YYREEE (reference sequence). Trimming removed 3 bases at V and 1 base at J, with 13 bases between. CDR3 length equals 15 residues. The CDR3 reads CASSSWTDKNTEAFF. Written as DNA, the CDR3 is TGTGCCAGCAGCTCTTGGACAGATAAGAACACTGAAGCTTTCTTT.

This chain connects TRBV18 to TRBJ2-3; tentatively, D is TRBD1 (6 bases). The CDR3 spans 15 residues. With 3 bases removed from V and 2 bases from J, the gap between germline ends came to 12 bases. CDR1 and CDR2 (germline): KGHSH, LQKENI. DNA for the CDR3: TGTGCCAGCTCACCCAGGACAGAAGCCACAGATACGCAGTATTTT. It encodes CASSPRTEATDTQYF. The full variable domain, completed using reference TRBV18 and TRBJ2-3, is NAGVMQNPRHLVRRRGQEARLRCSPMKGHSHVYWYRQLPEEGLKFMVYLQKENIIDESGMPKERFSAEFPKEGPSILRIQQVVRGDSAAYFCASSPRTEATDTQYFGPGTRLTVL.